The clone carrying this T cell receptor beta chain occurred once. Its antigen is unidentified. These newly diagnosed stage II-IVA oral cavity squamous cell carcinoma patients had no prior systemic or radiation treatment. These data are taken from a study of neoadjuvant anti-PD-1 for oral cavity cancer. Study-level background: Non-progressing patients received a fourth nivolumab dose near day 43, then surgery on days 50-56.

Produced via immunoSEQ multiplex PCR; TCRdb's table is partial and in-frame only. The sample lists around 9,700 clones, over 40% seen once, with over 20% in the top ten. Study-level results: Greater tumor shrinkage accompanied bigger post-treatment sizes of preexisting clones. TCR analyses covered only three patients per response group.

Sequenced here: tumor tissue, sampled before nivolumab (anti-PD-1) treatment. The origin of this receptor is a person aged 35-79 years with oral cavity squamous cell carcinoma.

The CDR3 coding sequence is TGCACCAGCAGCCCCTCCCCCTATCACACTGAAGCTTTCTTT. It specifies CTSSPSPYHTEAFF. The J gene is TRBJ1-1, the V gene TRBV1. TRBV1 is reported as a pseudogene. The CDR3 is 14 residues long.